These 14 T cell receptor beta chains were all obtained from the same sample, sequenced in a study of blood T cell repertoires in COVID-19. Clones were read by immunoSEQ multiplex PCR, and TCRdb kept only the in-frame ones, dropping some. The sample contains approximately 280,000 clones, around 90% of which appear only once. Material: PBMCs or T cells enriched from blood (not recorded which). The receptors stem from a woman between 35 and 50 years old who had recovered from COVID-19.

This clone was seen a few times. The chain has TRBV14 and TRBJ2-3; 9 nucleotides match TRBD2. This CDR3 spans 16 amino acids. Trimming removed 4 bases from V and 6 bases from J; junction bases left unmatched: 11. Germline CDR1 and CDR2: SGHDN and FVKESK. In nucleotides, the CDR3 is TGTGCCAGCAGCCCTCTAGCGGGGAATATATTGGATACGCAGTATTTT. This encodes CASSPLAGNILDTQYF.

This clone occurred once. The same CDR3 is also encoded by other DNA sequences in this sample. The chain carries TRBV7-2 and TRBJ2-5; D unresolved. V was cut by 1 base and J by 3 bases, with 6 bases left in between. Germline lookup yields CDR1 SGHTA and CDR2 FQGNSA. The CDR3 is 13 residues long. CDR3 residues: CASSLVREETQYF. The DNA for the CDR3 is TGTGCCAGCAGCTTAGTACGCGAAGAGACCCAGTACTTC. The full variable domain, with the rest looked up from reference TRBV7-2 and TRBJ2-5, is GAGVSQSPSNKVTEKGKDVELRCDPISGHTALYWYRQSLGQGLEFLIYFQGNSAPDKSGLPSDRFSAERTGGSVSTLTIQRTQQEDSAVYLCASSLVREETQYFGPGTRLLVL.

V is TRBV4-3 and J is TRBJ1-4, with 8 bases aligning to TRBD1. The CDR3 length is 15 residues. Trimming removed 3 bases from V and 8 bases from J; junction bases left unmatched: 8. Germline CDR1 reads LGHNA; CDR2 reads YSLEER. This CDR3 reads CASSQDTNRGEKLFF. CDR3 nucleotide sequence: TGCGCCAGCAGCCAGGACACTAACAGGGGGGAAAAACTGTTTTTT.

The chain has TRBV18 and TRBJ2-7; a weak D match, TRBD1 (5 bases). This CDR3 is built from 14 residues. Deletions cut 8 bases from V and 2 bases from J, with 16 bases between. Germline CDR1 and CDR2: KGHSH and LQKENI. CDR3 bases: TGTGCCAGCCAGCCGGCCGACAGACCCTACGAGCAGTACTTC. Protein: CASQPADRPYEQYF.

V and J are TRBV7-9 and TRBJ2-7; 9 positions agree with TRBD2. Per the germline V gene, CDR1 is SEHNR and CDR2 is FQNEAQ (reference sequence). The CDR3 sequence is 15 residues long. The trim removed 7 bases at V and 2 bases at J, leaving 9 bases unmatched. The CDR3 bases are TGTGCCAGCACCAACCCGACTAGCGGTACCTACGAGCAGTACTTC. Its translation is CASTNPTSGTYEQYF.

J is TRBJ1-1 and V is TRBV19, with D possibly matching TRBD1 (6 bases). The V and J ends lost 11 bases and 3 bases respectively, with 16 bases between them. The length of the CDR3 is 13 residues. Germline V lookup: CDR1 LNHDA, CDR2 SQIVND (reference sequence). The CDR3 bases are TGTGCCGCGAAGGGACACCGAGACACTGAAGCTTTCTTT. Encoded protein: CAAKGHRDTEAFF.

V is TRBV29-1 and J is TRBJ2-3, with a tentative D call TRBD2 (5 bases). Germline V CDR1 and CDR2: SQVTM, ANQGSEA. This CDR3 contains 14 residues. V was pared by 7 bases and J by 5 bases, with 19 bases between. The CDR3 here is CSELRDGGEDTQYF. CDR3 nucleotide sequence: TGCAGCGAACTACGAGACGGAGGTGAAGATACGCAGTATTTT.

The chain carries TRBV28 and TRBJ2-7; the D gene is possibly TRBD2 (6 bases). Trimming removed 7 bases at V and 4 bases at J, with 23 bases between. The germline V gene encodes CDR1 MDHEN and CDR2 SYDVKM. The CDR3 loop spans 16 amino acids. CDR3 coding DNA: TGTGCCAGCAACCTACAAGGTGCCGGGAGAGGTTACGAGCAGTACTTC. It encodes CASNLQGAGRGYEQYF.

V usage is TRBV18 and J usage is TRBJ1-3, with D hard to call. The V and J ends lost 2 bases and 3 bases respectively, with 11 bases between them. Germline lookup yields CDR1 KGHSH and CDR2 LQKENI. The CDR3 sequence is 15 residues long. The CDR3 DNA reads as TGTGCCAGCTCACCAGGGCTCGGAGGTGGAAACACCATATATTTT. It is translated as CASSPGLGGGNTIYF.

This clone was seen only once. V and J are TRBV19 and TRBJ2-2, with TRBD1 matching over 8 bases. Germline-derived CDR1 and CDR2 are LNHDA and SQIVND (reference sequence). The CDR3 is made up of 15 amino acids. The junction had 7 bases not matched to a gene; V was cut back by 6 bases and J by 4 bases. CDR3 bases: TGTGCCAGTAGGAGCAGGGGGCGAGGCACCGGGGAGCTGTTTTTT. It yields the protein CASRSRGRGTGELFF. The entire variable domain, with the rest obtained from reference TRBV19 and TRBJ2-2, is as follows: DGGITQSPKYLFRKEGQNVTLSCEQNLNHDAMYWYRQDPGQGLRLIYYSQIVNDFQKGDIAEGYSVSREKKESFPLTVTSAQKNPTAFYLCASRSRGRGTGELFFGEGSRLTVL.

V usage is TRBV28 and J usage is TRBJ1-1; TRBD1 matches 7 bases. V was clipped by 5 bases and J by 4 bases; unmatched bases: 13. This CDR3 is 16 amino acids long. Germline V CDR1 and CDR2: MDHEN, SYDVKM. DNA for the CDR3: TGTGCCAGCAGTCCAACACAGGGGTCAAGGAGCACTGAAGCTTTCTTT. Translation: CASSPTQGSRSTEAFF.

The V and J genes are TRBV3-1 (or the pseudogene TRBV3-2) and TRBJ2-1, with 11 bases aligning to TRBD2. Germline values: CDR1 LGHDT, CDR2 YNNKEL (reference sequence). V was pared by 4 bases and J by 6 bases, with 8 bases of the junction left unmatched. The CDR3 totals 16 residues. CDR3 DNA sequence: TGTGCCAGCAGCCGTAGCGGGAGGGCCTTATCCAATGAGCAGTTCTTC. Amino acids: CASSRSGRALSNEQFF.

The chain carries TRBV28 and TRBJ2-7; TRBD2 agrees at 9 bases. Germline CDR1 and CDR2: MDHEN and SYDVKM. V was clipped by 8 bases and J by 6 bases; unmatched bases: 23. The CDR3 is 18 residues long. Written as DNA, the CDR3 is TGTGCCAGCTGTATGGGTATCGGGGTGGTGCGGGAGGGGAGCGAGCAGTACTTC. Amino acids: CASCMGIGVVREGSEQYF.

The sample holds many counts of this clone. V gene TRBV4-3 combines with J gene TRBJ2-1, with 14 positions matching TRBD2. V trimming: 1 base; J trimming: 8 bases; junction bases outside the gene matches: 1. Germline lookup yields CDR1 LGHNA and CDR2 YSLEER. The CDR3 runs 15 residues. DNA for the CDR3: TGCGCCAGCAGCCAAGGACTAGCGGGGGGGGATGAGCAGTTCTTC. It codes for CASSQGLAGGDEQFF.